The TCR beta chain described here comes from a study of CD8+CD57+ T cells in acquired aplastic anemia (dated by TCRdb to 2016 to 2019). Context from the whole study: DNA extracted from sorted CD4+ and CD8+ cells had a mean of around 3 ug, with a range of 0.2 to 27.4 ug. CD8+CD57+ expansion was defined as frequency above the mean frequency observed in healthy subjects. The full study reports these points: Around 31 CD8+ CDR3 sequences were shared between patients and controls but appeared highly expressed in patients and within their immunodominant clones. Between patients and healthy controls, no significant difference in CD8+ Simpson's diversity was found (P=0.060).

On this clonotype itself: Its recognized antigen is unknown. Base qualities are not provided; no much larger clone lies one nucleotide away.

The patients picked for sequencing were ones in whom flow cytometry had shown an expansion of CD8+CD57+ cells. All patients had severe acquired aplastic anemia diagnosed by International Study of Aplastic Anemia and Agranulocytosis and Camitta criteria. At the time blood was sampled, none of the patients had received any therapy. In the study, sorted CD4+ and CD8+ blood T cells from patients with severe aplastic anemia and from healthy subjects underwent deep sequencing of TCR repertoires. Patients were enrolled in the USA under clinicaltrials.gov protocols 00001620, 01623167, 00001397, 00071045, 00081523 and 00961064. Ficoll-Paque density gradient centrifugation was used to isolate peripheral blood mononuclear cells. Before DNA extraction, CD4+ and CD8+ T cells were sorted by FACS or by magnetic beads. Genomic DNA was used as template for profiling of TCR beta VDJ combinations and CDR3 sequences. An Illumina HiSeq 2000 was used for TCR repertoire sequencing. The original methods were these. Repertoire assessment relied on Simpson's diversity index, CDR3 size and DJ length profiles, and TRBV/TRBJ rearrangement plots. The immunodominant clone was defined as the most abundant DNA sequence in deep sequencing data. CDR3 amino acid sequences were checked for sharing between subjects and were compared against published repertoires and the VDJdb database. TCRdb passed the public sequencing reads through fastp at Q25 and MiXCR, retaining productive beta sequences. CDR3 protein duplicates are merged, each entry listing the most common genes and DNA. TCRdb's processing, not the authors', yielded these V and J calls. This sample gives around 150,000 distinct CDR3 sequences in total; about 50% of them show up just once. More than 30% of the sample goes to the ten largest clones.

The trim is 3 bases for V and 3 bases for J, with a gap of 8 bases between the germline ends. The germline V gene (reference sequence) sets CDR1 to DFQATT and CDR2 to SNEGSKA. From the cysteine up to the phenylalanine, the CDR3 has a length of 12 residues. The kept DNA is CDR3 alone, 36 bases in frame from the first base. The receptor chain draws on TRBV20-1 and TRBJ1-1; no D segment can be confidently identified. The receptor's source is a human donor with aplastic anemia. The sample comprised sorted CD4+, CD8+, or CD8+CD57+ T cells (not recorded which) from PBMCs. The DNA reads TGCAGTGCTAGGCCTGAGGACACTGAAGCTTTCTTT. Protein translation: CSARPEDTEAFF.